The source of this T cell receptor beta chain is a study of control samples from healthy donors and cancer patients. The length of the CDR3 is 12 residues. The V gene lost 8 bases and the J gene lost 10 bases, with 15 bases spanning the gap. Germline V gene data show CDR1 as MNHEY and CDR2 as SMNVEV (reference sequence). The protocol was immunoSEQ multiplex PCR, while the TCRdb copy is restricted to in-frame clones and leaves out a portion. In the table there are about 96,000 clones, roughly 93% of which are singletons. This chain joins TRBV27 and TRBJ2-1, with a possible D match to TRBD2 (5 bases). The sequence came from a man aged 18 to 30 in good health. Sequencing input: blood. The CDR3 nucleotides read TGTGCCAGCGGAAAGTTTAGAGGGGAGCAGTTCTTC. Protein product: CASGKFRGEQFF.